Below, 25 T cell receptor beta chains from the same sample are listed, as sequenced in a study of T cell changes during pregnancy in multiple sclerosis. TCRdb keeps only in-frame clones here, not all; method: immunoSEQ multiplex PCR. The repertoire consists of 45,000 to 65,000 clones, with about 93% occurring once and the leading ten covering more than 2%. Sequencing used CD8+ T cells from peripheral blood mononuclear cells, obtained in the third trimester of pregnancy. These receptors all come from a female donor with multiple sclerosis, enrolled in a pregnancy study.

The chain links TRBV9 to TRBJ1-1; TRBD1 is a possible D gene (5 bases). Germline values: CDR1 SGDLS, CDR2 YYNGEE. The CDR3 loop spans 15 amino acids. V was cut by 3 bases and J by 6 bases, with 18 bases left in between. The CDR3 loop reads CASSEGKDYRPEAFF. As DNA, the CDR3 is TGTGCCAGCAGCGAGGGGAAGGACTATAGACCTGAAGCTTTCTTT.

In this sample, this clone turned up a few times. The chain carries TRBV18 and TRBJ1-1; D unclear. Germline V lookup: CDR1 KGHSH, CDR2 LQKENI. Trimming shortened V by 3 bases and J by 2 bases, and 10 bases separated the two germline ends. CDR3 size: 14 residues. CDR3 in DNA: TGTGCCAGCTCACCGGCGACAAGAAACACTGAAGCTTTCTTT. Residues: CASSPATRNTEAFF.

The CDR3: CASRQLAGGGYEQYF. DNA of the CDR3: TGTGCCAGCAGGCAATTAGCGGGAGGGGGATACGAGCAGTACTTC. The rearrangement uses TRBV6-5 and TRBJ2-7, with 11 positions matching TRBD2. The V gene's germline CDR1 is MNHEY and CDR2 SVGAGI. The CDR3 is 15 amino acids. V gave up 6 bases and J gave up 4 bases; unmatched junction bases: 8.

Only one count was recorded for this clone. The chain has TRBV16 and TRBJ1-2; 9 bases line up with TRBD1. There are 16 residues in the CDR3. J was trimmed by 3 bases and V by 4 bases; bases with no gene match: 9. Germline values: CDR1 KGHSY, CDR2 FQNENV. CDR3 coding DNA: TGTGCCAGCAGCCCGGACACAGGGGGCGCTGACTATGGCTACACCTTC. Its translation is CASSPDTGGADYGYTF.

V and J are TRBV28 and TRBJ2-1; tentatively, D is TRBD2 (5 bases). V was cut by 5 bases and J by 4 bases, with 6 bases left in between. CDR1 is MDHEN and CDR2 is SYDVKM in the germline V gene. The CDR3 covers 12 residues. CDR3 in amino acids: CASSPGYNEQFF. In nucleotides, the CDR3 is TGTGCCAGCAGTCCGGGGTACAATGAGCAGTTCTTC.

The gene calls are TRBV29-1 and TRBJ2-7; a possible D gene is TRBD1 (6 bases). The CDR3 spans 11 residues. The germline V gene has CDR1 SQVTM and CDR2 ANQGSEA. V was shortened by 4 bases and J by 5 bases, with 9 bases between the two germline ends. The CDR3 loop is CSVGQEDEQYF. DNA of the CDR3: TGCAGCGTTGGACAGGAGGACGAGCAGTACTTC.

This chain links TRBV9 with TRBJ2-3, with 14 bases identical to TRBD2. The CDR3 loop spans 19 amino acids. The ends lost 4 bases at V and 6 bases at J; junction bases unmatched: 16. Germline lookup yields CDR1 SGDLS and CDR2 YYNGEE. CDR3 residues: CASSPTRLAGGPVRDTQYF. CDR3 DNA: TGTGCCAGCAGCCCGACTCGACTAGCGGGAGGGCCCGTCCGGGATACGCAGTATTTT. Combining the CDR3 with reference TRBV9 and TRBJ2-3 gives the whole variable domain DSGVTQTPKHLITATGQRVTLRCSPRSGDLSVYWYQQSLDQGLQFLIQYYNGEERAKGNILERFSAQQFPDLHSELNLSSLELGDSALYFCASSPTRLAGGPVRDTQYFGPGTRLTVL.

The chain uses TRBV6-1 and TRBJ2-7; TRBD1 matches 9 bases. CDR1 is MNHNS and CDR2 is SASEGT in the germline V gene. The J segment lost 7 bases and the V segment lost 5 bases, leaving 6 bases of the junction unmatched. The CDR3 contains 13 residues. The CDR3 loop reads CASSRTGGGEQYF. CDR3 DNA: TGTGCCAGCAGTAGAACAGGGGGCGGGGAGCAGTACTTC.

This sequence joins TRBV9 and TRBJ1-1; a weak D match, TRBD1 (5 bases). Germline values: CDR1 SGDLS, CDR2 YYNGEE. This CDR3 is 13 amino acids long. V was pared by 4 bases and J by 0 bases, with 7 bases between. The CDR3 coding sequence is TGTGCCAGCAGCTGGGGCCTGAACACTGAAGCTTTCTTT. Encoded protein: CASSWGLNTEAFF.

The V call is TRBV11-2, the J call TRBJ2-5; D is perhaps TRBD2 (6 bases). Trimming removed 3 bases from V and 5 bases from J, with 16 bases in between. Germline-derived CDR1 and CDR2 are SGHAT and FQNNGV. This CDR3 has 15 amino acids. The CDR3 loop reads CASSLLSGVGETQYF. CDR3 nucleotide sequence: TGTGCCAGCAGCTTGCTTTCGGGAGTTGGGGAGACCCAGTACTTC.

This clone was counted once. The chain has TRBV6-1 and TRBJ2-7; D may be TRBD2 (6 bases). The CDR3 totals 15 residues. Germline CDR1 and CDR2: MNHNS and SASEGT. The ends were cut back, 2 bases at V and 2 bases at J, with 13 bases in the middle. CDR3 protein: CASSESERAAYEQYF. The CDR3 nucleotides read TGTGCCAGCAGTGAATCCGAGCGGGCTGCCTACGAGCAGTACTTC.

The chain uses TRBV18 and TRBJ1-5; 7 bases line up with TRBD1. Germline lookup yields CDR1 KGHSH and CDR2 LQKENI. The CDR3 spans 17 residues. Trimming removed 6 bases from V and 2 bases from J; junction bases left unmatched: 13. The CDR3 DNA reads as TGTGCCAGCTCCCGCGAAATGACAGGGATTGGCAATCAGCCCCAGCATTTT. Its protein is CASSREMTGIGNQPQHF.

The V gene is TRBV27, the J gene TRBJ2-6, with TRBD2 matching over 7 bases. Germline loops: CDR1 MNHEY, CDR2 SMNVEV (reference sequence). V lost 3 bases, J lost 2 bases, and 7 bases stayed unmatched. The CDR3 has 17 amino acids. The DNA of the CDR3 is TGTGCCAGCAGTTTCCCCGGGGCGGGAGCTGGGGCCAACGTCCTGACTTTC. It yields the protein CASSFPGAGAGANVLTF.

This rearrangement joins TRBV5-6 to TRBJ1-5, with D unclear. The germline gives CDR1 SGHDT, CDR2 YYEEEE. The CDR3 is made up of 16 amino acids. Trimming left V 1 base short and J 4 bases short, with 15 bases between. DNA for the CDR3: TGTGCCAGCAGCTTGAGCGGGGAGGGTGCAAATCAGCCCCAGCATTTT. Protein: CASSLSGEGANQPQHF. The full variable domain, rest sourced from reference TRBV5-6 and TRBJ1-5, is DAGVTQSPTHLIKTRGQQVTLRCSPKSGHDTVSWYQQALGQGPQFIFQYYEEEERQRGNFPDRFSGHQFPNYSSELNVNALLLGDSALYLCASSLSGEGANQPQHFGDGTRLSIL.

The V and J genes are TRBV30 and TRBJ2-1; D ambiguous. This CDR3 is built from 11 residues. CDR1 is GTSNPN and CDR2 is SVGIG in the germline V gene (reference sequence). V was clipped by 7 bases and J by 4 bases, with 8 bases between them. The CDR3 DNA follows: TGTGCCTATACAGAATACAATGAGCAGTTCTTC. Amino acids: CAYTEYNEQFF.

V and J are TRBV5-4 and TRBJ1-1; TRBD1 agrees at 7 bases. The J segment lost 3 bases and the V segment lost 3 bases, leaving 8 bases of the junction unmatched. From germline, CDR1 is SGHNT and CDR2 YYREEE (reference sequence). The CDR3 is 15 amino acids. CDR3 bases: TGTGCCAGCAGCTCCTTGACAGGGAAGTACACTGAAGCTTTCTTT. Amino acid sequence: CASSSLTGKYTEAFF.

The J gene is TRBJ2-7, the V gene TRBV7-6, with TRBD1 matching over 11 bases. The CDR3 extends over 20 amino acids. Germline trimming cut 5 bases from V and 3 bases from J; bases unmatched to any gene: 21. CDR1 is SGHVS, CDR2 FNYEAQ, per germline. The CDR3 DNA reads as TGTGCCAGCAGCCCACTAGGCTCGTCCTCCACCGGGACAGGGGGCTACGAGCAGTACTTC. Translating gives CASSPLGSSSTGTGGYEQYF. The full variable domain, rest sourced from reference TRBV7-6 and TRBJ2-7, is GAGVSQSPRYKVTKRGQDVALRCDPISGHVSLYWYRQALGQGPEFLTYFNYEAQQDKSGLPNDRFSAERPEGSISTLTIQRTEQRDSAMYRCASSPLGSSSTGTGGYEQYFGPGTRLTVT.

The chain recombines TRBV18 with TRBJ2-5, with D possibly matching TRBD2 (6 bases). Trimming left V 1 base short and J 0 bases short, with 15 bases between. The CDR3 extends over 17 amino acids. The germline gives CDR1 KGHSH, CDR2 LQKENI. The CDR3 sequence is CASSPRRGVSNQETQYF. The CDR3 DNA is TGTGCCAGCTCACCACGGCGGGGCGTCTCCAACCAAGAGACCCAGTACTTC.

Worth noting for this clone: The sample holds other DNA sequences that translate to the same CDR3. This chain links TRBV18 with TRBJ2-5, with D possibly being TRBD1 (5 bases). The CDR3 is 13 amino acids. Germline V gene lookup returns CDR1 KGHSH and CDR2 LQKENI. Trimming took off 3 bases at V and 2 bases at J, with 7 bases between the two ends. This CDR3 is CASSPGQQETQYF. CDR3 in DNA: TGTGCCAGCTCACCGGGGCAGCAAGAGACCCAGTACTTC.

The chain links TRBV7-6 to TRBJ2-1; 10 bases agree with TRBD2. The germline V gene has CDR1 SGHVS and CDR2 FNYEAQ. The ends lost 5 bases at V and 2 bases at J; junction bases unmatched: 6. The CDR3 runs to 16 residues. The CDR3 protein is CASSESGTSAYNEQFF. As DNA, the CDR3 is TGTGCCAGCAGCGAGAGTGGGACTAGCGCCTACAATGAGCAGTTCTTC.

The chain couples TRBV4-1 to TRBJ2-7; 8 nucleotides match TRBD2. CDR3 length: 16 amino acids. V was clipped by 0 bases and J by 2 bases; unmatched bases: 6. Germline CDR1 and CDR2: MGHRA and YSYEKL. In DNA, the CDR3 is TGCGCCAGCAGCCAAGAAAGCCTAGCGGGTGCCTACGAGCAGTACTTC. This codes for CASSQESLAGAYEQYF.

This clone was seen a single time. The chain combines TRBV5-6 with TRBJ2-2, with D tentatively TRBD1 (5 bases). The length of the CDR3 is 15 residues. The germline CDR1 and CDR2 sequences are SGHDT and YYEEEE. The V gene lost 2 bases and the J gene lost 6 bases, with 14 bases spanning the gap. The CDR3 spells CASSLGSRAPGELFF. The CDR3 DNA reads as TGTGCCAGCAGCTTAGGGTCCAGGGCCCCCGGGGAGCTGTTTTTT.

The V call is TRBV2, the J call TRBJ1-1; D not certain. The CDR3 length is 10 residues. Germline V gene lookup returns CDR1 SNHLY and CDR2 FYNNEI. V dropped 5 bases and J dropped 10 bases, with 8 bases sitting between them. The CDR3 protein is CASSTKRAFF. The CDR3 DNA reads as TGTGCCAGCAGTACTAAAAGAGCTTTCTTT.

The chain has TRBV6-5 and TRBJ2-7; 7 nucleotides match TRBD1. This CDR3 contains 13 residues. Looked up from germline, CDR1 is MNHEY and CDR2 is SVGAGI. V lost 5 bases to trimming and J lost 7 bases; unmatched junction nucleotides: 8. The CDR3 region is CASSNRGTLEQYF. The CDR3 nucleotides are TGTGCCAGCAGTAACAGGGGTACCCTGGAGCAGTACTTC.

The V and J genes are TRBV5-8 and TRBJ2-1; 10 nucleotides agree with TRBD2. Germline loops: CDR1 SGHTS, CDR2 YDEGEE. Germline trimming cut 3 bases from V and 5 bases from J; bases unmatched to any gene: 11. This CDR3 comprises 17 residues. DNA for the CDR3: TGTGCCAGCAGCTGGGAGAGAGGACTAGCGGCGAACAATGAGCAGTTCTTC. Translating gives CASSWERGLAANNEQFF.